This TCR beta chain is from a study of blood T cell repertoires in COVID-19. Study-wide background: Acute and convalescent COVID-19 samples came from the United States, Italy and Spain. The cDNA or gDNA used as material had been derived from T cells, B-cell-depleted T cells, or PBMCs.

V lost 0 bases, J lost 8 bases, and 14 bases lay in between. The CDR3 is 14 amino acids. Germline loops: CDR1 SGHNT, CDR2 YYREEE (reference sequence). Original processing notes: Using reference gene primer amplification, nucleated cell counts were estimated. Assay: immunoSEQ multiplex PCR; the TCRdb copy retains only in-frame clones and omits some. From that table come the V and J calls and clone size; the DNA was used to work out D and trimming. The data show 200,000 to 250,000 clones, 75% to 95% seen once. What the recovered Cohort 3 donors had was two negative PCRs, clearance, or symptom resolution.

Sequenced: PBMCs or T cells enriched from blood (not recorded which). The chain has TRBV5-4 and TRBJ1-2, with D possibly matching TRBD1 (5 bases). The TCR was taken from a woman in her late teens or twenties who had recovered from COVID-19. In nucleotides, the CDR3 is TGTGCCAGCAGCTTGGAAACACAGGTGTGGGGCTACACCTTC. It translates to CASSLETQVWGYTF.